A selection of T cell receptor beta chains follows, all from one sample in a study of T cell responses to AZD1222 COVID-19 vaccine. Some clones are missing from TCRdb's copy, which holds only in-frame ones; the method was immunoSEQ multiplex PCR. The sample includes over 120,000 clones, more than 70% seen only once; the top ten take 5% to 6%. The specimen comprised peripheral blood, sampled 28 days after the second AZD1222 dose. These receptor sequences come from an adult who received the AZD1222 COVID-19 vaccine. Both conserved end residues are part of each CDR3. D genes are given only for firm matches. Size tells how often a clone was seen (once, few, many) or the class of an expanded clone, and some rows leave it out.

TRBJ1-4	.	TRBV5-6	.	TGTGCCAGCAGCTTAATGTTCGGTGAAAAACTGTTTTTT	CASSLMFGEKLFF
TRBJ1-1	.	TRBV6-5	TRBD1	TGTGCCAGCAGTTCGGCAGGGGGCAACACTGAAGCTTTCTTT	CASSSAGGNTEAFF
TRBJ1-6	.	TRBV2	.	TGTGCCAGCAGTGGGGGGTATAATTCACCCCTCCACTTT	CASSGGYNSPLHF
TRBJ1-5	.	TRBV6-1	.	TGTGCCAGCAGTGAAATGGGGGGCCGGCAGCCCCAGCATTTT	CASSEMGGRQPQHF
TRBJ1-2	.	TRBV21-1	.	TGTGCCAGCAGCAAAAAAAGGCCTGGACAGGGGATCAGCTATGGCTACACCTTC	CASSKKRPGQGISYGYTF
TRBJ1-5	.	TRBV3-1/TRBV3-2	TRBD1	TGTGCCAGCAGCCACACTCCACAGGGGGCTGGAAATCAGCCCCAGCATTTT	CASSHTPQGAGNQPQHF
TRBJ1-5	.	TRBV18	.	TGTGCCAGCTCACCGGACAAAAATCAGCCCCAGCATTTT	CASSPDKNQPQHF
TRBJ1-6	.	TRBV5-1	.	TGCGCCAGCAGGGAGGACACTTTCGCTTCACCCCTCCACTTT	CASREDTFASPLHF
TRBJ2-1	.	TRBV28	.	TGTGCCAGCAACACGGGGCAGGGCCCCTACAATGAGCAGTTCTTC	CASNTGQGPYNEQFF
TRBJ2-5	.	TRBV2	.	TGTGCCAGCAACGTAATGCCAGGGGTCCAAGAGACCCAGTACTTC	CASNVMPGVQETQYF
TRBJ2-7	.	TRBV5-4	TRBD1	TGTGCCAGCAGCTTATCGACAGGGGCCTACGAGCAGTACTTC	CASSLSTGAYEQYF
TRBJ2-7	.	TRBV5-5	.	TGTGCCAGCAGCTCCCGTTTGGGGGGTCCCGAGCAGTACTTC	CASSSRLGGPEQYF
TRBJ2-7	.	TRBV5-6	.	TGTGCCAGCAGCTTGCCCGGTTTAGCCTACGAGCAGTACTTC	CASSLPGLAYEQYF
TRBJ1-2	once	TRBV6-4	.	TGTGCCAGCAAACTGGGGGCCCTTATGAACTATGGCTACACCTTC	CASKLGALMNYGYTF
TRBJ2-3	.	TRBV18	.	TGTGCCAGCGCGGGAACTATGGGTGAAGATACGCAGTATTTT	CASAGTMGEDTQYF
TRBJ1-6	.	TRBV28	.	TGTGCCAGCAGTTTATACGGGGATGGCTCACCCCTCCACTTT	CASSLYGDGSPLHF
TRBJ1-1	.	TRBV5-4	.	TGTGCCAGCAGCTTGGAAGGTCTGAGCACTGAAGCTTTCTTT	CASSLEGLSTEAFF
TRBJ1-5	.	TRBV4-2	TRBD1	TGTGCCAGCAGCCAAGAAGGGGCAGGGGGCTTGGGGCCCCAGCATTTT	CASSQEGAGGLGPQHF
TRBJ1-1	.	TRBV28	.	TGTGCCAGCAGTCGCTATGGACAAATAACTGAAGCTTTCTTT	CASSRYGQITEAFF
TRBJ1-2	.	TRBV19	.	TGTGCCAGTAGTATTGACTCCACCGCTGGCTACACCTTC	CASSIDSTAGYTF
TRBJ2-5	.	TRBV7-2	.	TGTGCCAGCAGCTTAGTTGCGGCCCAAGAGACCCAGTACTTC	CASSLVAAQETQYF
TRBJ1-3	.	TRBV2	.	TGTGCCAGCAGTGAATGGGCGGGAAACACCATATATTTT	CASSEWAGNTIYF